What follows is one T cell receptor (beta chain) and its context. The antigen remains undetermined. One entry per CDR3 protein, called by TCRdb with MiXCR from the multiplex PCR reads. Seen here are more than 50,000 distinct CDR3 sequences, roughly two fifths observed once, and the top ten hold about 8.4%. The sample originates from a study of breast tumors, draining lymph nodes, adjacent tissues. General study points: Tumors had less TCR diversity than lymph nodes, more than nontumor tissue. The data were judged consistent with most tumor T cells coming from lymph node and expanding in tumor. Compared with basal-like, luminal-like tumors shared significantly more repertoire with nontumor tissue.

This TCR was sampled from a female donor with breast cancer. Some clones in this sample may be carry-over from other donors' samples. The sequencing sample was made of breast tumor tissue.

In nucleotides, the CDR3 is TGCAGTGCTAGAGATCAGACGGGGGGCGCCTTCACCTTC. It yields the protein CSARDQTGGAFTF. The chain links TRBV20-1 to TRBJ1-2, with a possible D match to TRBD1 (6 bases). CDR1 is DFQATT and CDR2 is SNEGSKA in the germline V gene (reference sequence). The V end lost 0 bases, the J end lost 13 bases, and 18 bases lay between the germline ends. The CDR3 totals 13 residues.